The rows below give T cell receptor beta chains drawn from one sample of a study of vaccination and CD4 T cells after COVID-19. These receptors have no identified antigens. TCRdb recomputed calls from the PCR reads with MiXCR, one row per CDR3 protein. The sample gives more than 9,000 distinct CDR3 sequences, roughly 29% of which show up once; around a quarter is in the top ten. Material for sequencing was cultured CD4+ T cells from blood. Every receptor here comes from a human donor with COVID-19. Each CDR3 is given without its conserved first and last residue. The order of the fields is V gene, J gene, CDR3 protein.

V: TRBV20-1
J: TRBJ1-1
CDR3: SAENNGKGGEAF

V: TRBV7-6
J: TRBJ1-2
CDR3: ASSLVLGQGANYGYT

V: TRBV19
J: TRBJ1-1
CDR3: ASSIRVPTEAF

V: TRBV7-9
J: TRBJ2-1
CDR3: ASSHDIGGFDDNEQF

V: TRBV12-3/TRBV12-4
J: TRBJ2-3
CDR3: ASSGLAGVTDTQY

V: TRBV29-1
J: TRBJ1-2
CDR3: SVEVTAYGYT

V: TRBV2
J: TRBJ2-3
CDR3: ASTSGGLTDTQY

V: TRBV6-1
J: TRBJ1-6
CDR3: AGGHPLLH

V: TRBV4-3
J: TRBJ1-6
CDR3: ASSLELGQGNSPPH

V: TRBV24-1
J: TRBJ2-1
CDR3: ATSESGTSGQLGQF

V: TRBV6-4
J: TRBJ2-1
CDR3: ASSDQRGYEQF